This passage covers 30 T cell receptor beta chains from one sample sequenced in a study of OX40 agonist ivuxolimab in advanced cancers. Generated by immunoSEQ multiplex PCR, the TCRdb table keeps only in-frame clones and is missing some. The table lists about 34,000 clones, around 80% of them singletons, with over 2.5% in the top ten. The sample consisted of CD4+ or CD8+ T cells sorted from blood, taken in a trial of the OX40 agonist ivuxolimab. The receptors derive from an adult with an advanced solid tumor such as melanoma, head and neck, liver or kidney cancer.

The chain employs TRBV11-3 and TRBJ2-5, with 7 nucleotides matching TRBD1. This CDR3 region has 15 residues. The germline V gene has CDR1 SGHNT and CDR2 YENEEA. The ends lost 1 base at V and 4 bases at J; junction bases unmatched: 6. The CDR3 DNA follows: TGTGCCAGCAGCTTAGGGGGGACAGCCGGAGAGACCCAGTACTTC. The encoded protein is CASSLGGTAGETQYF.

This chain links TRBV5-6 with TRBJ1-3; D is unclear. Germline V gene data show CDR1 as SGHDT and CDR2 as YYEEEE. The ends were cut back, 6 bases at V and 0 bases at J, with 10 bases in the middle. CDR3 size: 14 residues. CDR3 sequence: CASTRLRSGNTIYF. The CDR3, as DNA: TGTGCCAGCACGCGACTCCGCTCTGGAAACACCATATATTTT.

This chain joins TRBV10-3 and TRBJ2-2; possibly TRBD2 for D (6 bases). The CDR3 runs 15 residues. V lost 6 bases and J 7 bases, leaving 18 bases between the germline ends. Germline values: CDR1 ENHRY, CDR2 SYGVKD. CDR3 sequence (DNA): TGTGCCATCAGCCACTCGGGTAGGAGGGGCGGGGAGCTGTTTTTT. Its translation is CAISHSGRRGGELFF.

The rearrangement uses TRBV7-8 and TRBJ2-7; TRBD2 matches at 7 bases. Germline-derived CDR1 and CDR2 are SGHVS and FQNEAQ. The CDR3 loop spans 15 amino acids. The V segment lost 2 bases and the J segment 6 bases; nucleotides outside the gene matches: 10. The CDR3 reads CASSLRAGSGGEQYF. The CDR3, as DNA: TGTGCCAGCAGCTTAAGGGCCGGGTCGGGGGGCGAGCAGTACTTC.

The chain links TRBV9 to TRBJ2-3, with 7 bases aligning to TRBD1. Germline V CDR1 and CDR2: SGDLS, YYNGEE. This CDR3 contains 16 residues. The ends lost 0 bases at V and 4 bases at J; junction bases unmatched: 8. The chain's CDR3 is CASSVEGAVIADTQYF. CDR3 DNA sequence: TGTGCCAGCAGCGTAGAGGGGGCCGTAATCGCAGATACGCAGTATTTT.

V gene TRBV19 combines with J gene TRBJ2-5; possible D gene TRBD1, 6 bases. With 6 bases removed from V and 1 base from J, the gap between germline ends came to 15 bases. This CDR3 is built from 15 residues. Germline V lookup: CDR1 LNHDA, CDR2 SQIVND (reference sequence). This CDR3 reads CASRQPGHPQETQYF. The DNA for the CDR3 is TGTGCCAGTAGGCAACCGGGACACCCCCAAGAGACCCAGTACTTC.

The chain is built from TRBV5-1 and TRBJ2-6; 8 nucleotides align to TRBD1. J was trimmed by 0 bases and V by 4 bases; bases with no gene match: 6. In germline, CDR1 is SGHRS, CDR2 YFSETQ. The CDR3 has 17 residues. The CDR3 coding sequence is TGCGCCAGCAGCGCGGGGACAGGAGGCTCTGGGGCCAACGTCCTGACTTTC. The encoded protein is CASSAGTGGSGANVLTF.

The chain uses TRBV30 and TRBJ2-6, with a possible D match to TRBD1 (5 bases). CDR1 and CDR2 (germline): GTSNPN, SVGIG (reference sequence). CDR3 length: 14 amino acids. V lost 0 bases, J lost 2 bases, and 5 bases lay in between. CDR3 in amino acids: CAWSVQAGANVLTF. The CDR3 DNA follows: TGTGCCTGGAGTGTACAGGCTGGGGCCAACGTCCTGACTTTC. Full variable domain (remainder filled in from reference TRBV30 and TRBJ2-6): SQTIHQWPATLVQPVGSPLSLECTVEGTSNPNLYWYRQAAGRGLQLLFYSVGIGQISSEVPQNLSASRPQDRQFILSSKKLLLSDSGFYLCAWSVQAGANVLTFGAGSRLTVL.

This clone was seen a few times. The rearrangement joins TRBV11-2 to TRBJ1-2, with TRBD1 matching over 11 bases. Trimming removed 3 bases from V and 11 bases from J; junction bases left unmatched: 5. The CDR3 totals 13 residues. Germline V CDR1 and CDR2: SGHAT, FQNNGV. CDR3 coding DNA: TGTGCCAGCAGCTTGGACAGGGGGCGCGGGTACACCTTC. Translation gives CASSLDRGRGYTF.

The chain combines TRBV6-4 with TRBJ2-3; the D gene is possibly TRBD1 (6 bases). Trimming removed 2 bases from V and 3 bases from J, with 6 bases in between. The germline CDR1 and CDR2 sequences are MRHNA and SNTAGT. The CDR3 has 13 amino acids. CDR3 bases: TGTGCCAGCAGTGACGGACAGACAGATACGCAGTATTTT. It translates to CASSDGQTDTQYF.

The chain couples TRBV7-3 to TRBJ2-7; D is possibly TRBD1 (6 bases). The CDR3 length is 13 residues. CDR1 and CDR2 from the germline V gene are SGHTA and FQGTGA. V lost 5 bases to trimming and J lost 1 base, with 9 bases between them. The CDR3 loop reads CASSGDISYEQYF. In DNA form, the CDR3 reads TGTGCCAGCAGCGGGGACATATCCTACGAGCAGTACTTC.

This chain links TRBV7-2 with TRBJ2-7; 7 bases align to TRBD1. Germline V lookup: CDR1 SGHTA, CDR2 FQGNSA. V dropped 0 bases and J dropped 5; count of bases not matched to a gene: 7. This CDR3 has 15 residues. The chain's CDR3 is CASSLAVTGFHEQYF. The CDR3 region has the DNA TGTGCCAGCAGCTTAGCGGTGACAGGGTTCCACGAGCAGTACTTC.

This clone was seen once. The rearrangement links TRBV7-2 to TRBJ2-1, with D possibly matching TRBD2 (6 bases). This CDR3 contains 16 residues. The V end lost 5 bases, the J end lost 0 bases, and 14 bases lay between the germline ends. The germline V gene encodes CDR1 SGHTA and CDR2 FQGNSA. CDR3 nucleotide sequence: TGTGCCAGCAGCAAATCTAGCGTCGACTCCTACAATGAGCAGTTCTTC. Its translation: CASSKSSVDSYNEQFF.

The chain uses TRBV7-3 and TRBJ2-2, with 7 bases fitting TRBD1. This CDR3 has 16 residues. J gave up 0 bases and V 2 bases, and 3 bases lay outside the gene matches. CDR1 and CDR2 from the germline V gene are SGHTA and FQGTGA. CDR3 bases: TGTGCCAGCAGCTTAGGGGGACAGTCGAACACCGGGGAGCTGTTTTTT. Translating it yields CASSLGGQSNTGELFF.

The chain couples TRBV4-1 to TRBJ2-1; 10 bases are shared with TRBD2. There are 17 residues in the CDR3. With 1 base clipped from V and 8 bases from J, the junction kept 11 bases outside the gene matches. Germline V CDR1 and CDR2: MGHRA, YSYEKL. CDR3 bases: TGCGCCAGCAGCCAAGGCACAAGCGGGGGGGCCCTGGATGAGCAGTTCTTC. It codes for CASSQGTSGGALDEQFF.

This chain's CDR3 is CASSLGQGFNSPLHF. CDR3 nucleotide sequence: TGTGCCAGCAGCTTGGGACAGGGTTTTAATTCACCCCTCCACTTT. V is TRBV5-8 and J is TRBJ1-6, with 7 bases lining up with TRBD1. CDR1 and CDR2 from the germline V gene are SGHTS and YDEGEE. The V segment lost 0 bases and the J segment 6 bases; nucleotides outside the gene matches: 3. The CDR3 covers 15 residues.

The V call is TRBV11-2, the J call TRBJ1-1, with 7 bases fitting TRBD1. V shed 4 bases, J shed 2 bases, and the junction held 4 bases outside the gene matches. This CDR3 spans 14 amino acids. The germline V gene encodes CDR1 SGHAT and CDR2 FQNNGV. The CDR3 here is CASSWGQSNTEAFF. DNA for the CDR3: TGTGCCAGCAGCTGGGGACAGAGCAACACTGAAGCTTTCTTT.

CDR3 in amino acids: CASSENGALQPQHF. In nucleotides, the CDR3 is TGTGCCAGCAGTGAGAACGGCGCACTACAGCCCCAGCATTTT. V and J are TRBV2 and TRBJ1-5, with D hard to call. Trimming removed 3 bases from V and 7 bases from J, with 13 bases in between. The CDR3 contains 14 residues. Germline V gives CDR1 SNHLY, CDR2 FYNNEI.

CDR3 in amino acids: CASSLPGRDTQYF. CDR3 bases: TGTGCCAGCAGCTTACCGGGACGCGATACGCAGTATTTT. The gene calls are TRBV7-3 and TRBJ2-3, with D possibly being TRBD1 or TRBD2 (5 bases each). The V end was cut by 2 bases, the J end by 6 bases, with 9 bases between. This CDR3 spans 13 amino acids. Germline loops: CDR1 SGHTA, CDR2 FQGTGA.

The chain carries TRBV10-3 and TRBJ1-5, with 8 bases matching TRBD1. This CDR3 is built from 14 residues. CDR1 is ENHRY and CDR2 is SYGVKD in the germline V gene. After removal of 0 bases from V and 6 bases from J, the junction contained 1 base not matched to a gene. The CDR3 here is CAISESTGVQPQHF. As DNA, the CDR3 is TGTGCCATCAGTGAGTCGACAGGGGTTCAGCCCCAGCATTTT.

The genes are TRBV25-1 and TRBJ2-7; D ambiguous. The CDR3 length is 12 residues. Germline loops: CDR1 MGHDK, CDR2 SYGVNS. Trimming stripped 5 bases from V and 0 bases from J, with 5 bases between. This CDR3 is CASSPSSYEQYF. The CDR3 region has the DNA TGTGCCAGCAGTCCGAGCTCCTACGAGCAGTACTTC.

The chain carries TRBV14 and TRBJ2-1; 7 nucleotides match TRBD2. The junction had 13 bases not matched to a gene; V was cut back by 3 bases and J by 5 bases. The CDR3 totals 17 residues. Germline V lookup: CDR1 SGHDN, CDR2 FVKESK. The DNA of the CDR3 is TGTGCCAGCAGCCAGGCCTCCGGGCTAGCGGTAAACAATGAGCAGTTCTTC. Translating gives CASSQASGLAVNNEQFF.

The rearrangement links TRBV19 to TRBJ2-1, with 10 bases that match TRBD2. Germline lookup yields CDR1 LNHDA and CDR2 SQIVND (reference sequence). The CDR3 totals 14 residues. Losses at the gene ends were 9 bases for V and 4 bases for J; bases not matched to a gene: 6. The CDR3 DNA is TGTGCCAGCGTTAGCGGGGGGATTTACAATGAGCAGTTCTTC. Its translation: CASVSGGIYNEQFF.

V gene TRBV5-1 combines with J gene TRBJ2-7; 7 nucleotides line up with TRBD1. CDR1 SGHRS and CDR2 YFSETQ come from the germline V gene. Losses at the gene ends were 1 base for V and 4 bases for J; bases not matched to a gene: 5. This CDR3 is built from 14 residues. In nucleotides, the CDR3 is TGCGCCAGCAGCTTGCGGACAGGACCGTACGAGCAGTACTTC. The encoded protein is CASSLRTGPYEQYF.

The chain has TRBV19 and TRBJ1-5, with D possibly matching TRBD1 (5 bases). Trimming cost V 3 bases and J 6 bases, with 9 bases left between them. This CDR3 is 13 amino acids long. Germline values: CDR1 LNHDA, CDR2 SQIVND (reference sequence). CDR3 region: CASSIQDSQPQHF. CDR3 DNA sequence: TGTGCCAGTAGTATCCAAGACAGTCAGCCCCAGCATTTT. The complete variable domain, with remaining parts taken from reference TRBV19 and TRBJ1-5, reads DGGITQSPKYLFRKEGQNVTLSCEQNLNHDAMYWYRQDPGQGLRLIYYSQIVNDFQKGDIAEGYSVSREKKESFPLTVTSAQKNPTAFYLCASSIQDSQPQHFGDGTRLSIL.

The CDR3 DNA reads TGTGCCAGCAGCTGGGGACTGGGAGGAGAGACCCAGTACTTC. It encodes CASSWGLGGETQYF. The rearrangement uses TRBV7-2 and TRBJ2-5; perhaps TRBD2 as D (6 bases). CDR3 length: 14 amino acids. V was clipped by 4 bases and J by 4 bases, with 13 bases between them. Germline loops: CDR1 SGHTA, CDR2 FQGNSA.

In this sample, this clone turned up a few times. The chain joins TRBV5-1 to TRBJ1-3; a possible D gene is TRBD1 (5 bases). This CDR3 contains 14 residues. V lost 4 bases and J lost 1, with 9 bases in between. Per germline, CDR1 SGHRS and CDR2 YFSETQ. CDR3 coding DNA: TGCGCCAGCAGCGTGGGGCAATCTGGAAACACCATATATTTT. Translating gives CASSVGQSGNTIYF. Together with reference TRBV5-1 and TRBJ1-3, the CDR3 gives the full variable domain: KAGVTQTPRYLIKTRGQQVTLSCSPISGHRSVSWYQQTPGQGLQFLFEYFSETQRNKGNFPGRFSGRQFSNSRSEMNVSTLELGDSALYLCASSVGQSGNTIYFGEGSWLTVV.

The chain is built from TRBV7-6 and TRBJ1-2, with TRBD1 as a possible D gene (5 bases). The CDR3 contains 15 residues. Germline CDR1 and CDR2: SGHVS and FNYEAQ. Deletions cut 1 base from V and 7 bases from J, with 16 bases between. The DNA for the CDR3 is TGTGCCAGCAGCTTAGAGGGCCAGGGCTTCACTGGCTACACCTTC. Translated: CASSLEGQGFTGYTF.

CDR3 sequence (DNA): TGTGCCAGCTCCCGAGATCAGACCTTAAATCAGCCCCAGCATTTT. Residues: CASSRDQTLNQPQHF. J is TRBJ1-5 and V is TRBV18, with D hard to call. CDR1 and CDR2 (germline): KGHSH, LQKENI. Trimming took 6 bases from V and 4 from J, leaving 16 bases between them. This CDR3 is built from 15 residues.

This chain connects TRBV27 to TRBJ2-5; TRBD2 matches at 8 bases. CDR3 length: 13 residues. Germline V gene data show CDR1 as MNHEY and CDR2 as SMNVEV (reference sequence). J lost 9 bases, V lost 6 bases, and 9 bases had no gene match. CDR3 sequence (DNA): TGTGCCAGCAGGGGAACGCGGCGGGGGGCCCAGTACTTC. It codes for CASRGTRRGAQYF.